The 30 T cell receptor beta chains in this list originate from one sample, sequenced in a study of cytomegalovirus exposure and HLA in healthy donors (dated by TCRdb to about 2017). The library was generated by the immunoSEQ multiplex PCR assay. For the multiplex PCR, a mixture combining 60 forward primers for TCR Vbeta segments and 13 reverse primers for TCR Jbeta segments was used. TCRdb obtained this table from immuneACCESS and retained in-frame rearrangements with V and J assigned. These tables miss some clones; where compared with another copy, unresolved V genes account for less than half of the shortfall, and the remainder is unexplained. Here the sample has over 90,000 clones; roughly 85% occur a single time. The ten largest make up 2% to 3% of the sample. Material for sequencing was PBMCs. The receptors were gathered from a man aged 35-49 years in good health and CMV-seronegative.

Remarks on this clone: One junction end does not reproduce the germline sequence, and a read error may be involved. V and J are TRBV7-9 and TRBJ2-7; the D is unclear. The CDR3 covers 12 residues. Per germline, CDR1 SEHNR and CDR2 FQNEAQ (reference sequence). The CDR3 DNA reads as TGTTCCAGCAGCCTAACCTCCTACGAGCAGTACTTC. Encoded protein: CSSSLTSYEQYF.

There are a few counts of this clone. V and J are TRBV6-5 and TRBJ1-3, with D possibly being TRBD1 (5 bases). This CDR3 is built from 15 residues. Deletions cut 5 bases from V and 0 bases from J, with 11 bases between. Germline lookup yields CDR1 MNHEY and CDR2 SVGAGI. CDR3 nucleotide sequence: TGTGCCAGCAGTAAGGGGTCCCCCTCTGGAAACACCATATATTTT. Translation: CASSKGSPSGNTIYF.

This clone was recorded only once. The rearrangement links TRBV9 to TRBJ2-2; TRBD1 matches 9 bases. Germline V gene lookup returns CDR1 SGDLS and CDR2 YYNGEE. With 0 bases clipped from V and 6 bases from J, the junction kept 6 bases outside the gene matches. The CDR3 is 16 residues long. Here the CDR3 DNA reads TGTGCCAGCAGCGTAGGACAGGGGGTTTTCGCCGGGGAGCTGTTTTTT. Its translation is CASSVGQGVFAGELFF.

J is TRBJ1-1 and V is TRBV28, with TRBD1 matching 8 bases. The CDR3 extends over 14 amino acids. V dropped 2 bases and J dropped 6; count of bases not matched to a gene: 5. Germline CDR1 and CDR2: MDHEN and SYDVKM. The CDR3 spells CASSLQTGVAEAFF. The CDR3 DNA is TGTGCCAGCAGTTTACAGACAGGGGTGGCTGAAGCTTTCTTT.

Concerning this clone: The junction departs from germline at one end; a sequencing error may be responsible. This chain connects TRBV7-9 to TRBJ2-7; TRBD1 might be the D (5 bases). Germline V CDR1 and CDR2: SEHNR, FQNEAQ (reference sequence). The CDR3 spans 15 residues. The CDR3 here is CSSSFVQGNSYEQYF. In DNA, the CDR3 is TGTTCCAGCAGCTTTGTCCAGGGTAACTCCTACGAGCAGTACTTC.

CDR3 amino acids: CASILTSGTGFNEKLFF. CDR3 nucleotide sequence: TGTGCCAGCATCCTTACTTCCGGGACAGGCTTTAATGAAAAACTGTTTTTT. The genes are TRBV7-9 and TRBJ1-4; 8 bases fit TRBD1. This CDR3 has 17 residues. Unmatched junction bases numbered 14, after V lost 7 bases and J lost 4 bases. Germline CDR1 is SEHNR and CDR2 is FQNEAQ (reference sequence).

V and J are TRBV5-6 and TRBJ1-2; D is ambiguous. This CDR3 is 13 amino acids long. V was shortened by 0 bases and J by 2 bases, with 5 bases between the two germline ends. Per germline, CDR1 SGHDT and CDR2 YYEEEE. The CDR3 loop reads CASSLVRNYGYTF. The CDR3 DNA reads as TGTGCCAGCAGCTTGGTCAGAAACTATGGCTACACCTTC.

The DNA of the CDR3 is TGCGCCAGCAGCTTGGGGGGACAGGGTACCTACGAGCAGTACTTC. As protein: CASSLGGQGTYEQYF. This sequence joins TRBV5-1 and TRBJ2-7; 9 bases match TRBD1. Trimming cost V 0 bases and J 2 bases; bases outside gene matches: 3. CDR3 length: 15 amino acids. Germline V gene lookup returns CDR1 SGHRS and CDR2 YFSETQ.

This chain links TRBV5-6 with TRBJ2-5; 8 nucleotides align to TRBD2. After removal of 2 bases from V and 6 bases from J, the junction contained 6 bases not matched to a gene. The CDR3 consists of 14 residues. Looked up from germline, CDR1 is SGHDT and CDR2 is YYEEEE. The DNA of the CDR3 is TGTGCCAGCAGCTTACAGCGGGGGCGGAAGACCCAGTACTTC. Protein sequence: CASSLQRGRKTQYF. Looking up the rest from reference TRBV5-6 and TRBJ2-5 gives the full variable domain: DAGVTQSPTHLIKTRGQQVTLRCSPKSGHDTVSWYQQALGQGPQFIFQYYEEEERQRGNFPDRFSGHQFPNYSSELNVNALLLGDSALYLCASSLQRGRKTQYFGPGTRLLVL.

CDR3 coding DNA: TGTGCCAGCAGCATTGGGGGCGCAGATACGCAGTATTTT. As protein: CASSIGGADTQYF. The gene calls are TRBV6-4 and TRBJ2-3; perhaps TRBD1 as D (6 bases). Trimming cost V 6 bases and J 4 bases, with 11 bases left between them. The CDR3 has 13 amino acids. Germline V gene sequence: CDR1 MRHNA, CDR2 SNTAGT.

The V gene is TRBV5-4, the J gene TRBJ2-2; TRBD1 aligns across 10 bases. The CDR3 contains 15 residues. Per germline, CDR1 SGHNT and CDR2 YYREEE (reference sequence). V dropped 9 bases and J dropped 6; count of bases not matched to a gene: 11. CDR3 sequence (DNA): TGTGCCACCAAGTTGACAGGGGGCGCCGCCGGGGAGCTGTTTTTT. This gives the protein CATKLTGGAAGELFF.

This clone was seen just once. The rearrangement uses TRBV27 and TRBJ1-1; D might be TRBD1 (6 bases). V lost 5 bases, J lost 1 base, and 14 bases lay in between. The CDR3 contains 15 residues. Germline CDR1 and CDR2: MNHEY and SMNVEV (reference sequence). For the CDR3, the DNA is TGTGCCAGCAGTCTGTACAGGGTCCCGAACACTGAAGCTTTCTTT. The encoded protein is CASSLYRVPNTEAFF.

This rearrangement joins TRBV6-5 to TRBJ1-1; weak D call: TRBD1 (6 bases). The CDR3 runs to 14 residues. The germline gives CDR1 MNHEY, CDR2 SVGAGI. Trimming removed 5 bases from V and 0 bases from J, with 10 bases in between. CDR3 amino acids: CASSRDMVNTEAFF. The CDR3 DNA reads TGTGCCAGCAGTAGGGACATGGTGAACACTGAAGCTTTCTTT.

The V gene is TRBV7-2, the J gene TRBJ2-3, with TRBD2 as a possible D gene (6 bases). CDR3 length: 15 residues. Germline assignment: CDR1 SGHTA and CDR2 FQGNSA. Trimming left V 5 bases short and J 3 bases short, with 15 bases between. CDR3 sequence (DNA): TGTGCCAGCAGCCGAGCGGGCCAGAAGACAGATACGCAGTATTTT. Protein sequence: CASSRAGQKTDTQYF.

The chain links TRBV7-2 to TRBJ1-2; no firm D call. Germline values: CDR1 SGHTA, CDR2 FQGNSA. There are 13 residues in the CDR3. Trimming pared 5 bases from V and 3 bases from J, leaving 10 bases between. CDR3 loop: CASSLSVDYGYTF. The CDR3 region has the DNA TGTGCCAGCAGCCTCTCCGTCGACTATGGCTACACCTTC. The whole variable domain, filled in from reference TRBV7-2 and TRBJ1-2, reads GAGVSQSPSNKVTEKGKDVELRCDPISGHTALYWYRQSLGQGLEFLIYFQGNSAPDKSGLPSDRFSAERTGGSVSTLTIQRTQQEDSAVYLCASSLSVDYGYTFGSGTRLTVV.

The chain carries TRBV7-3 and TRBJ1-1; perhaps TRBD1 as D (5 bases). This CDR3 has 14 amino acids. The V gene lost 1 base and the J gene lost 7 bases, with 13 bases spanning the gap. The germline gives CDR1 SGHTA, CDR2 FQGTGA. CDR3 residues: CASSLMGRVGEAFF. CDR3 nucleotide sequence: TGTGCCAGCAGCTTAATGGGCAGGGTGGGTGAAGCTTTCTTT.

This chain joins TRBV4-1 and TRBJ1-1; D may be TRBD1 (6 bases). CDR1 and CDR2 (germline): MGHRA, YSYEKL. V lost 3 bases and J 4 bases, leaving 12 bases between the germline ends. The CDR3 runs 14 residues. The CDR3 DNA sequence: TGCGCCAGCAGCCACGGAAACAGGGCCACTGAAGCTTTCTTT. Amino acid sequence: CASSHGNRATEAFF.

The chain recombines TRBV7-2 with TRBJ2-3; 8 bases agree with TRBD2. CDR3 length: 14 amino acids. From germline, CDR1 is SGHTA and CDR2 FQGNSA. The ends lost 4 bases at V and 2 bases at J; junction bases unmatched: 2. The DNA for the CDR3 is TGTGCCAGCAGCTCGGGACTAGTCACAGATACGCAGTATTTT. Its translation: CASSSGLVTDTQYF.

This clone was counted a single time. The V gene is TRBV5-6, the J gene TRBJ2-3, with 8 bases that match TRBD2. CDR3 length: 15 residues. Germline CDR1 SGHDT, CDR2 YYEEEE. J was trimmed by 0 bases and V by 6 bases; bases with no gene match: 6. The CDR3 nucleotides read TGTGCCAGCACGCCGGGACTAGAGAGCACAGATACGCAGTATTTT. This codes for CASTPGLESTDTQYF.

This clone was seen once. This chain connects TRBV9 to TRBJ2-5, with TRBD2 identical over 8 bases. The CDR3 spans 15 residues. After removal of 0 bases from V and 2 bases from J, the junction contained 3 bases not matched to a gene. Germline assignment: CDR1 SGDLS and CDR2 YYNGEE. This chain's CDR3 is CASSVAGTRQETQYF. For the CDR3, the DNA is TGTGCCAGCAGCGTAGCGGGGACTAGACAAGAGACCCAGTACTTC.

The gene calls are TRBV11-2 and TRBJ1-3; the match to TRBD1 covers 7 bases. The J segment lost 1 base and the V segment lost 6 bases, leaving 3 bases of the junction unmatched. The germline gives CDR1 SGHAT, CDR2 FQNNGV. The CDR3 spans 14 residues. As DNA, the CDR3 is TGTGCCAGCAGGCAGGGACAGTCTGGAAACACCATATATTTT. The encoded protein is CASRQGQSGNTIYF.

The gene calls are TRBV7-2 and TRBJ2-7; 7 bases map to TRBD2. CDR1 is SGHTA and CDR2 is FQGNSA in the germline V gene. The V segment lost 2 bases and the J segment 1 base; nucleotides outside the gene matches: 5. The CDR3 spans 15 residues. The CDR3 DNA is TGTGCCAGCAGCTTAATGAGCGGGGCGTCCTACGAGCAGTACTTC. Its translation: CASSLMSGASYEQYF.

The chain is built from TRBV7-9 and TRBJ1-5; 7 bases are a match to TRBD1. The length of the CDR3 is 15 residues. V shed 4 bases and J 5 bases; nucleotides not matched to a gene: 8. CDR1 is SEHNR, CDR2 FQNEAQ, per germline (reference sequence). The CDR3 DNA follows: TGTGCCAGCAGCTCCACGGACAGGCCTTATCAGCCCCAGCATTTT. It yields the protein CASSSTDRPYQPQHF.

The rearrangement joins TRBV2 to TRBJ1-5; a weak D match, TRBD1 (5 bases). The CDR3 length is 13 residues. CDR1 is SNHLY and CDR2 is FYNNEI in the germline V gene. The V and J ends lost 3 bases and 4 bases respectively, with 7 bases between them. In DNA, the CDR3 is TGTGCCAGCAGTGACAGGGAAAATCAGCCCCAGCATTTT. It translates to CASSDRENQPQHF.

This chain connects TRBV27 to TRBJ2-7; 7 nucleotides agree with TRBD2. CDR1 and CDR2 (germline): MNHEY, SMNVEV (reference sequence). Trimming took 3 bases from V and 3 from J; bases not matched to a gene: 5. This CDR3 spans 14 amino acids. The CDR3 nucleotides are TGTGCCAGCAGTTTGAGCGGGGCTAGCTACGAGCAGTACTTC. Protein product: CASSLSGASYEQYF.

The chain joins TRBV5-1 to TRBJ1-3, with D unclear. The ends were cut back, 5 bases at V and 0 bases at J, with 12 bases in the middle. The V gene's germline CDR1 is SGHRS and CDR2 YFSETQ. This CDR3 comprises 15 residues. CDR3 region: CASRSDGNSGNTIYF. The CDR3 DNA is TGCGCCAGCAGATCGGACGGGAACTCTGGAAACACCATATATTTT.

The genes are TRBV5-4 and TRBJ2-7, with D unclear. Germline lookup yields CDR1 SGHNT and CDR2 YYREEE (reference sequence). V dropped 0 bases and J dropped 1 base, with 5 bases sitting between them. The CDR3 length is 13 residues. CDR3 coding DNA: TGTGCCAGCAGCTTGGATCCGTCCTACGAGCAGTACTTC. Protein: CASSLDPSYEQYF.

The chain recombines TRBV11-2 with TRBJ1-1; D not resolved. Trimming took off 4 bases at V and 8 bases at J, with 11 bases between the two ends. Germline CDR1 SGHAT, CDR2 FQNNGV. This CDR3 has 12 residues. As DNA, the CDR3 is TGTGCCAGCAGCTCCGTAGCCGTCGAAGCTTTCTTT. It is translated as CASSSVAVEAFF.

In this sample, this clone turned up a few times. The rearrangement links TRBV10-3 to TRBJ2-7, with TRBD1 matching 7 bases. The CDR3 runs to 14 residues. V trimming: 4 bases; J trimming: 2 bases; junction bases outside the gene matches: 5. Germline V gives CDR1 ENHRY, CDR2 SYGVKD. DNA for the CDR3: TGTGCCATCAGTGTTCGACAGGGACCCTACGAGCAGTACTTC. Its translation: CAISVRQGPYEQYF.

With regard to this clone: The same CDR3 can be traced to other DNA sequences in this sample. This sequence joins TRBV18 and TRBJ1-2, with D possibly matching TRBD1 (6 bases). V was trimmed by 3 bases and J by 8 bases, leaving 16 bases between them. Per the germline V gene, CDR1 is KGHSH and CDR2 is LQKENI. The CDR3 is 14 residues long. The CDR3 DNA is TGTGCCAGCTCACCGAACAGGGATAATTACGGCTACACCTTC. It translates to CASSPNRDNYGYTF.